The next 5 T cell receptor beta chains were all read from a single sample in a study of T cell responses to AZD1222 COVID-19 vaccine (dated by TCRdb to 2020 to 2022). Libraries were made using the immunoSEQ multiplex PCR assay. Not all clones reach the TCRdb copy of this immuneACCESS table, which keeps in-frame sequences only. Checked studies attribute under half of the gap to unresolved V genes and leave the rest unexplained. The sample table holds 130,000 to 150,000 clones, of which roughly 90% were seen once. The ten largest clones take up around 1.4% of the sample. The intended sense of this specimen's time point label: baseline before first vaccination. Material: peripheral blood, obtained on day 0 of AZD1222 vaccination. The receptors stem from an adult in good health.

This clone was picked up one time. The chain carries TRBV5-3 and TRBJ1-1; perhaps TRBD1 as D (6 bases). TRBV5-3 falls under the ORF class, with uncertain function. The germline V and J ends were trimmed by 0 bases and 7 bases, with 19 bases remaining between them. The CDR3 runs to 16 residues. CDR3 coding DNA: TGTGCCAGAAGCTTGGCGGCGGGGGGCAGCGCCTATGAAGCTTTCTTT. Its protein is CARSLAAGGSAYEAFF.

The gene calls are TRBV10-3 and TRBJ2-7; D unresolved. The CDR3 is made up of 15 amino acids. Trimming took off 5 bases at V and 0 bases at J, with 14 bases between the two ends. Looked up from germline, CDR1 is ENHRY and CDR2 is SYGVKD. Written as DNA, the CDR3 is TGTGCCATCAGTCACTTGGGGATCCGCTCCTACGAGCAGTACTTC. It is translated as CAISHLGIRSYEQYF.

This chain joins TRBV11-1 and TRBJ2-2; 11 nucleotides align to TRBD2. The germline V gene encodes CDR1 SGHAT and CDR2 FQDESV (reference sequence). There are 16 residues in the CDR3. V was pared by 1 base and J by 5 bases, with 3 bases of the junction left unmatched. CDR3 nucleotide sequence: TGTGCCAGCAGCTTAGGGAGACTAGCGGGGACCGGGGAGCTGTTTTTT. This gives the protein CASSLGRLAGTGELFF.

V gene TRBV19 combines with J gene TRBJ1-6, with 9 nucleotides matching TRBD1. The V gene end was trimmed by 4 bases and the J gene end by 14 bases; junction bases not matched to a gene: 15. Germline V gene data show CDR1 as LNHDA and CDR2 as SQIVND (reference sequence). The CDR3 is 16 residues long. CDR3 sequence reads: CASSTRGTGLDKTLHF. DNA for the CDR3: TGTGCCAGTAGTACCCGCGGGACAGGGTTGGATAAGACCCTCCACTTT. The entire variable domain, with the rest obtained from reference TRBV19 and TRBJ1-6, is as follows: DGGITQSPKYLFRKEGQNVTLSCEQNLNHDAMYWYRQDPGQGLRLIYYSQIVNDFQKGDIAEGYSVSREKKESFPLTVTSAQKNPTAFYLCASSTRGTGLDKTLHFGNGTRLTVT.

The CDR3 DNA reads TGCGCCAGCAGCTTGGGGGTAACTGGAAACACCATATATTTT. It codes for CASSLGVTGNTIYF. This chain uses TRBV5-1 with TRBJ1-3, with D unclear. The CDR3 has 14 amino acids. V lost 0 bases to trimming and J lost 2 bases, with 6 bases between them. The germline CDR1 and CDR2 sequences are SGHRS and YFSETQ.